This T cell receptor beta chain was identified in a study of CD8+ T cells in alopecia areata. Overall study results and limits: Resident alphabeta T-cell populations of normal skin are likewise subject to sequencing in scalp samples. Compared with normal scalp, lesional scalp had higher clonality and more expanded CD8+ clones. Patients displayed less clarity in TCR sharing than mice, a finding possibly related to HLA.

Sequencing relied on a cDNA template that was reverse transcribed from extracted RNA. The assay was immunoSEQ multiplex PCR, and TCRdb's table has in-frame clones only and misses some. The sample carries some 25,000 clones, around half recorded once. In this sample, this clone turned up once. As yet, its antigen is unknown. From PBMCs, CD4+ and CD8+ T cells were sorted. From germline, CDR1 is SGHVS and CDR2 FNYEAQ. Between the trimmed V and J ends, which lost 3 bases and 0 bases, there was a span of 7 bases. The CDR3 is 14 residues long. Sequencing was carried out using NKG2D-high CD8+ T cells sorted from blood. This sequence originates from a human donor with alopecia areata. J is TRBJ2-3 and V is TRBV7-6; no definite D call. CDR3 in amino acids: CASSFRYSTDTQYF. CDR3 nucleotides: TGTGCCAGCAGCTTCAGATACAGCACAGATACGCAGTATTTT.